This T cell receptor beta chain was found in a study of breast tumors, draining lymph nodes, adjacent tissues (dated by TCRdb to about 2016). In the study overall: In breast cancer patients, the study compared the TCR beta repertoires of tumor, adjacent nontumor tissue and axillary lymph nodes. The study aimed to assess the relationships and possible T-cell exchange between tumor, surrounding tissue and draining lymph node repertoires in human breast cancer. Findings and caveats that apply to the study as a whole: Tumor and nontumor tissue repertoires were found to be significantly more similar in luminal-like than in basal-like breast cancer. The study presented the conclusion that tumor T cells originate in lymph nodes as consistent with a hypothesis, not as something directly demonstrated. T-cell repertoire diversity in tumors was found to be lower than in lymph nodes but higher than in nontumor tissue, and preferential V and J gene usage was observed. The data were considered consistent with most tumor T cells being derived from the lymph node and subsequently expanding within tumor tissue.

The run used an Illumina HiSeq 2000. Multiplex PCR amplification was used to build the TCR beta chain libraries. The amplified TCR beta chain products were analyzed by high-throughput sequencing. TCRdb applied fastp at Q25 and MiXCR to the public reads, then kept only in-frame beta chains. Merged by CDR3 protein, the rows form single entries marked with the most common genes and DNA. A total of about 89,000 distinct CDR3 sequences appear in this sample, approximately 28% of them only once. Over 7.5% of the sample goes to the ten largest clones. Lymph node samples were obtained from the axillary draining lymph nodes of breast cancer patients. Including cysteine and phenylalanine, the CDR3 has 14 amino acids. Only CDR3 DNA is held: 42 bases, read in frame from base 1. The germline V gene supplies CDR1 SGHTA and CDR2 FQGNSA. V is reduced by 2 bases and J by 14 bases, leaving a spacing of 19 bases between them.

This clonotype was found many times. Its specific antigen is unknown. Per-nucleotide qualities are absent, and no much larger clonotype sits a single base away. The receptor's source is a female donor with breast cancer. Some clones in this sample may be carry-over from other donors' samples. The sequencing input was axillary lymph node tissue. This chain joins TRBV7-2 to TRBJ2-1; possibly the D gene is TRBD2, per 5 matching bases. CDR3 protein: CASSLMGSREDEFF. DNA sequence: TGTGCCAGCAGCTTAATGGGGAGCCGGGAAGATGAGTTCTTC.